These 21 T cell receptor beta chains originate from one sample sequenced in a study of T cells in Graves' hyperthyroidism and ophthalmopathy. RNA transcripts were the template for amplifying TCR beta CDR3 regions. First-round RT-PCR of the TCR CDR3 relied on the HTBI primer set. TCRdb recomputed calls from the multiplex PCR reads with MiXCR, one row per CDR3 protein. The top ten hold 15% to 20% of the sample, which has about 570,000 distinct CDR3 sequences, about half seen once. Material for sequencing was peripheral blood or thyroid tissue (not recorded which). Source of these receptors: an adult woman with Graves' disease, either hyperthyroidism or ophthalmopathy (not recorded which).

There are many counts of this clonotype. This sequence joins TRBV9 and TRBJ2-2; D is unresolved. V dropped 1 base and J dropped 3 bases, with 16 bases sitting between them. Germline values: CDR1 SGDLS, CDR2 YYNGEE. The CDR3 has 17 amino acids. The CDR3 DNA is TGTGCCAGCAGCGTACCGGCGGAGAGCAGCTACACCGGGGAGCTGTTTTTT. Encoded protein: CASSVPAESSYTGELFF.

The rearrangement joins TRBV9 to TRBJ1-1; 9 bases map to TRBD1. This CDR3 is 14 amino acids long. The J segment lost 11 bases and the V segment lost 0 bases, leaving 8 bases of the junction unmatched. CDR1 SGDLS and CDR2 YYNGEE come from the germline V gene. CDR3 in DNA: TGTGCCAGCAGCGTAGCAGGGACAGGGACTGTTGCTTTCTTT. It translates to CASSVAGTGTVAFF.

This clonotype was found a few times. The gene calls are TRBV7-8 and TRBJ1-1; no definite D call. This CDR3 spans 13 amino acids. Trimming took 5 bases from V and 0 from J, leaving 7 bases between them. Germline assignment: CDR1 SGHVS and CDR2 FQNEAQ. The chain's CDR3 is CASSRYMNTEAFF. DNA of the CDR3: TGTGCCAGCAGCCGCTACATGAACACTGAAGCTTTCTTT.

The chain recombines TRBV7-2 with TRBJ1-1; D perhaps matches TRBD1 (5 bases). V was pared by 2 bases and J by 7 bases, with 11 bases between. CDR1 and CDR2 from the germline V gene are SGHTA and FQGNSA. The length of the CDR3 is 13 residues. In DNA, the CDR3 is TGTGCCAGCAGCTTATGGGGGGGGAGTGAAGCTTTCTTT. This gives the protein CASSLWGGSEAFF.

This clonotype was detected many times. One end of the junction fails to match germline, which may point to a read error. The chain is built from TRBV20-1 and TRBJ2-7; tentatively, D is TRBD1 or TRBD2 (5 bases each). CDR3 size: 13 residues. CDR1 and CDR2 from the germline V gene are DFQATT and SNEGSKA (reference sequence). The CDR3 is CSASGAISYKQYF. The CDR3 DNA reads TGCAGTGCTTCCGGGGCCATCTCCTACAAGCAGTACTTC.

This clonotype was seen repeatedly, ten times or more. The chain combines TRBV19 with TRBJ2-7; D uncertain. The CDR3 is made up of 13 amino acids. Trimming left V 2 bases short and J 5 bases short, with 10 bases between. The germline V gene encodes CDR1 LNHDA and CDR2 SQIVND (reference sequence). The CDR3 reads CASSIMGSDEQYF. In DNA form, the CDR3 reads TGTGCCAGTAGTATAATGGGAAGCGACGAGCAGTACTTC.

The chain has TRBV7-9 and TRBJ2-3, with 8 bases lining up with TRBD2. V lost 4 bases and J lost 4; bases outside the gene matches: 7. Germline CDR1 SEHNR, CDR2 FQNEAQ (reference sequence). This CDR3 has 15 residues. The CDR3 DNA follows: TGTGCCAGCAGCTCATCGGGAGGGAGGGCAGATACGCAGTATTTT. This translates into CASSSSGGRADTQYF.

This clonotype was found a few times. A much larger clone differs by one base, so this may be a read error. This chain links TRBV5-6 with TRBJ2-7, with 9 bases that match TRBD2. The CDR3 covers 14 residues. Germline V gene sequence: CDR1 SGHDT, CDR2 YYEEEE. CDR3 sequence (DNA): TGTGCCAGCGGCTTCGGGACTAGCAGTTACGAGCAGTACTTC. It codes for CASGFGTSSYEQYF.

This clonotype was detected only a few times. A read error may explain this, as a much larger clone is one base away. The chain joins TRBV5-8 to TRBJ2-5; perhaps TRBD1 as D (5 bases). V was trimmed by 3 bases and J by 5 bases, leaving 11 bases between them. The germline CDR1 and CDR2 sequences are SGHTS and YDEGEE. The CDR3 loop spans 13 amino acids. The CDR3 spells CASSYVGAETQYF. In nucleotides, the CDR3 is TGTGCCAGCAGCTACGTTGGGGCTGAGACCCAGTACTTC. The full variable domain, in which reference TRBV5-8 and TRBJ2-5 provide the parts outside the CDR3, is EAGVTQSPTHLIKTRGQQATLRCSPISGHTSVYWYQQALGLGLQFLLWYDEGEERNRGNFPPRFSGRQFPNYSSELNVNALELEDSALYLCASSYVGAETQYFGPGTRLLVL.

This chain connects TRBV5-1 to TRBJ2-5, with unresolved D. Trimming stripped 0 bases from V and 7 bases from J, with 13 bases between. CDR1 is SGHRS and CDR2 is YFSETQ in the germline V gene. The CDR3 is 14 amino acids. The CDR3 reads CASSLGLAEGTQYF. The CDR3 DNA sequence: TGCGCCAGCAGCTTGGGACTTGCCGAAGGGACCCAGTACTTC.

The CDR3 loop reads CSVYSATNEKLFF. The CDR3 nucleotides read TGCAGCGTCTACAGTGCAACTAATGAAAAACTGTTTTTT. V and J are TRBV29-1 and TRBJ1-4, with unresolved D. Trimming left V 6 bases short and J 0 bases short, with 8 bases between. Germline V gives CDR1 SQVTM, CDR2 ANQGSEA. The CDR3 extends over 13 amino acids.

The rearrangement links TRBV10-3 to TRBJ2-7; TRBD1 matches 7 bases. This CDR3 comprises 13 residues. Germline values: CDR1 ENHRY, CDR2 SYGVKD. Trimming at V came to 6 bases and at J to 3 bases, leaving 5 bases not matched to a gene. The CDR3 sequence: CAISRTGGYEQYF. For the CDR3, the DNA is TGTGCCATCAGCCGGACAGGAGGCTACGAGCAGTACTTC.

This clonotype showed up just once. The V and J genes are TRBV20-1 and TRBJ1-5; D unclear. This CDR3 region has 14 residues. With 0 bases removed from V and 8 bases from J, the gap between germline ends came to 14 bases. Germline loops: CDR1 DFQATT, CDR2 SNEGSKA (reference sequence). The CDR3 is CSARDEGGWKPQHF. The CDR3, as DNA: TGCAGTGCTAGAGATGAGGGCGGTTGGAAGCCCCAGCATTTT.

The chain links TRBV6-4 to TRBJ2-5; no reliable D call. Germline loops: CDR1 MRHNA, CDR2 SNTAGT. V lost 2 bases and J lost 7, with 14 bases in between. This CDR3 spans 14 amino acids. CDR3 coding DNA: TGTGCCAGCAGTGACAGCCCCGAACCAGGGACCCAGTACTTC. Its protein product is CASSDSPEPGTQYF.

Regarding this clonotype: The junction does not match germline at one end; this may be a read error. The DNA for the CDR3 is TGTGCCTGGAGCCAAGCTGCTAACTATGGCTACGCCTTC. It translates to CAWSQAANYGYAF. The J gene is TRBJ1-2, the V gene TRBV30; D remains ambiguous. Per the germline V gene, CDR1 is GTSNPN and CDR2 is SVGIG (reference sequence). This CDR3 is 13 amino acids long.

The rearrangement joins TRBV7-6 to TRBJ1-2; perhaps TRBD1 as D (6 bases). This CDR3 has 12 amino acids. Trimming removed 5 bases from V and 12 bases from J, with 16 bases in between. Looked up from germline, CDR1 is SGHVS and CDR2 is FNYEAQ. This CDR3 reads CASSPGAAGNTF. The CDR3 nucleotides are TGTGCCAGCAGCCCGGGGGCGGCTGGAAACACCTTC.

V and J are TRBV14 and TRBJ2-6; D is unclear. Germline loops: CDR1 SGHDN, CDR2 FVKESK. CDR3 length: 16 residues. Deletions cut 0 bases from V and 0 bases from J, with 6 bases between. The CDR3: CASSQDRLSGANVLTF. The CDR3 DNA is TGTGCCAGCAGCCAAGACAGGCTCTCTGGGGCCAACGTCCTGACTTTC.

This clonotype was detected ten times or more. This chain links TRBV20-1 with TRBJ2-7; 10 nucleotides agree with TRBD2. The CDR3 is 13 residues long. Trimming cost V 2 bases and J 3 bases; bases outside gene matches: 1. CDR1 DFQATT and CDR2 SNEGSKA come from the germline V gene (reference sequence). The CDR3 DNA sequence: TGCAGTGCTAGACGGACTAGCGGCTACGAGCAGTACTTC. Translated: CSARRTSGYEQYF.

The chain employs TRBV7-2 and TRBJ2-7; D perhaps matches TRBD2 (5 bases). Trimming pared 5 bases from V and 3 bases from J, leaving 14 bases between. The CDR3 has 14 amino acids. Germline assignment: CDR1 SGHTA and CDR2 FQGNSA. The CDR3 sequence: CASSLDSTIYEQYF. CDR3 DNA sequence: TGTGCCAGCAGCCTGGACTCCACCATCTACGAGCAGTACTTC.

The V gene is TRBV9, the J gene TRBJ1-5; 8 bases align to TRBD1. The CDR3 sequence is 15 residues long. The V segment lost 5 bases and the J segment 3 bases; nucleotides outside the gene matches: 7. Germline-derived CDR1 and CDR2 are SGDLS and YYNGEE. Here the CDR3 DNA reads TGTGCCAGCAGTGGCGGGACAGGACTCAATCAGCCCCAGCATTTT. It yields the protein CASSGGTGLNQPQHF.

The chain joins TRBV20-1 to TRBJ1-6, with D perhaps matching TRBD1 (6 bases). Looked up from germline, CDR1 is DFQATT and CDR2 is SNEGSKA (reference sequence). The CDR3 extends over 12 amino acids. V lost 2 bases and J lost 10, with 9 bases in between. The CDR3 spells CSARQGQSPLHF. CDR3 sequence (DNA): TGCAGTGCTAGACAGGGGCAATCACCCCTCCACTTT.